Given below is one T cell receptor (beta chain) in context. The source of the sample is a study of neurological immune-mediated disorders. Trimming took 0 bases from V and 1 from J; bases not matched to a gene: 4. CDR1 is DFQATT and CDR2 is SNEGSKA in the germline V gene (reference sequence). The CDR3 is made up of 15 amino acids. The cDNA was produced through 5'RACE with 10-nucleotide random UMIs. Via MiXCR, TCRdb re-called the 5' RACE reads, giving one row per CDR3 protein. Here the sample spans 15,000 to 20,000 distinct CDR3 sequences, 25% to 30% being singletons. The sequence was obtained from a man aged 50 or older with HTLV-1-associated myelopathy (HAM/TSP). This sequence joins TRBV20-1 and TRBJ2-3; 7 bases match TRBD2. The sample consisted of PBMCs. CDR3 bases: TGCAGTGCTAGAGATCTTCGGGGGGGCACAGATACGCAGTATTTT. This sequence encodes CSARDLRGGTDTQYF.